This T cell receptor beta chain was sequenced during a study of monozygotic twins with inflammatory bowel disease. Total RNA isolation used whole blood (no T cell sorting was performed). The CDR3 is 12 amino acids. Germline V CDR1 and CDR2: MGHRA, YSYEKL. Study-level points and caveats: T cell subtypes that differed could not be told apart.

Details on this clonotype: Its antigen is currently unknown.

TCRdb reanalyzed the 5' RACE reads, giving one entry per CDR3 protein sequence and no DNA. There are fewer than 450,000 distinct CDR3 sequences in the sample, with about 2.5% held by the top ten. The sequence came from a human donor with ulcerative colitis or Crohn's disease, or a healthy co-twin of an affected twin (not recorded which). The specimen was blood. The chain recombines TRBV4-1 with TRBJ1-3. The CDR3 is CASSQPLNTIYF.